This T cell receptor (beta chain) comes out of a study of T cells in Graves' hyperthyroidism and ophthalmopathy. Deletions cut 4 bases from V and 4 bases from J, with 13 bases between. Germline CDR1 is SNHLY and CDR2 is FYNNEI. The CDR3 has 14 residues. This clonotype was counted between two and nine times. Using RNA transcripts as the source, TCR beta CDR3 regions were amplified. The HTBI set primed first-round TCR CDR3 RT-PCR. TCRdb used MiXCR to reprocess the multiplex PCR reads, holding one entry per CDR3 protein. The data contain hundreds of thousands of distinct CDR3 sequences, almost 25% of them singletons.

The chain combines TRBV2 with TRBJ1-2; D is unresolved. Sequences were obtained from blood. The receptor was isolated from a woman in her thirties or forties with Graves' ophthalmopathy. Written as DNA, the CDR3 is TGTGCCAGCAGTGTGGCCCCGGACGCCTATGGCTACACCTTC. This codes for CASSVAPDAYGYTF.